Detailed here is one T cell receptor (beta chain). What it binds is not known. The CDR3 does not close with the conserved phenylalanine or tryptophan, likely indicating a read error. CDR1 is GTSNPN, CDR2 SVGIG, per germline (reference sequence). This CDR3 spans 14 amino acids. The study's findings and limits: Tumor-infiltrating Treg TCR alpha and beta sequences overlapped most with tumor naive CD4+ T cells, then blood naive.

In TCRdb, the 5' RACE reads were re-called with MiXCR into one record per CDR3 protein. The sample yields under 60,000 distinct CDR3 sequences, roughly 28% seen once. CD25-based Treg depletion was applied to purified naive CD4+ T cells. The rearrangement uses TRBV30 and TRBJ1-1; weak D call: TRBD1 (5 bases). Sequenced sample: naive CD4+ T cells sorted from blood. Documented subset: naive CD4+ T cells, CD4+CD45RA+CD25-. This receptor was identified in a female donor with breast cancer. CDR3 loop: CAWSVRGLKTEAFS. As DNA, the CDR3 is TGTGCCTGGAGTGTAAGGGGTCTGAAGACTGAAGCTTTCTCT.